The 28 T cell receptor beta chains in this list originate from one sample, sequenced in a study of immune evolution from preneoplasia to lung adenocarcinoma. Profiled with immunoSEQ multiplex PCR; TCRdb holds only in-frame clones, not every one. Counted here are roughly 9,900 clones, 88% occurring once; the ten biggest clones make up just under 3%. Sequencing was done on a sample of FFPE invasive lung adenocarcinoma tissue. The receptors shown here come from a person aged 65 to 85 with invasive lung adenocarcinoma. Some clones in this sample may be carry-over from other donors' samples.

The rearrangement joins TRBV5-4 to TRBJ2-2, with TRBD2 matching 9 bases. The CDR3 contains 15 residues. Germline-derived CDR1 and CDR2 are SGHNT and YYREEE (reference sequence). V gave up 5 bases and J gave up 4 bases; unmatched junction bases: 6. Written as DNA, the CDR3 is TGTGCCAGCAGTTTAGCGGGAGCGGGCACCGGGGAGCTGTTTTTT. It yields the protein CASSLAGAGTGELFF.

J is TRBJ1-5 and V is TRBV28, with D possibly TRBD1 on 5 matching bases. Trimming removed 7 bases from V and 2 bases from J, with 15 bases in between. The germline V gene has CDR1 MDHEN and CDR2 SYDVKM. The CDR3 loop spans 15 amino acids. For the CDR3, the DNA is TGTGCCAGCACCACCCGGCAGGGAGGCAATCAGCCCCAGCATTTT. Protein product: CASTTRQGGNQPQHF.

The rearrangement links TRBV27 to TRBJ1-5; the match to TRBD1 covers 7 bases. The length of the CDR3 is 14 residues. The J segment lost 3 bases and the V segment lost 6 bases, leaving 5 bases of the junction unmatched. Germline V gene sequence: CDR1 MNHEY, CDR2 SMNVEV (reference sequence). CDR3 DNA: TGTGCCAGCAGCCTGGGACAGTACAATCAGCCCCAGCATTTT. Protein: CASSLGQYNQPQHF.

This rearrangement joins TRBV27 to TRBJ1-1; a possible D gene is TRBD1 (5 bases). V gave up 11 bases and J gave up 1 base, with 17 bases separating them. The CDR3 is 14 amino acids. Germline CDR1 reads MNHEY; CDR2 reads SMNVEV (reference sequence). CDR3 DNA: TGTGCCGGAGTTCCGGGACTGCAGAACACTGAAGCTTTCTTT. Amino acid sequence: CAGVPGLQNTEAFF.

The rearrangement joins TRBV29-1 to TRBJ1-1; D not resolved. With 3 bases removed from V and 4 bases from J, the gap between germline ends came to 9 bases. Germline CDR1 reads SQVTM; CDR2 reads ANQGSEA. The CDR3 loop spans 12 amino acids. The CDR3 DNA sequence: TGCAGCGTTGAGAACTGGGGCACTGAAGCTTTCTTT. Its translation is CSVENWGTEAFF.

This chain joins TRBV6-5 and TRBJ1-5; possible D gene TRBD1, 6 bases. The germline V gene encodes CDR1 MNHEY and CDR2 SVGAGI. Trimming removed 8 bases from V and 4 bases from J, with 12 bases in between. The CDR3 loop spans 13 amino acids. The CDR3 nucleotides are TGTGCCAGCGCGACAGGCCGAAATCAGCCCCAGCATTTT. Translating it yields CASATGRNQPQHF.

The chain links TRBV5-6 to TRBJ2-5; TRBD2 agrees at 7 bases. CDR1 and CDR2 (germline): SGHDT, YYEEEE. This CDR3 has 16 amino acids. The V segment lost 1 base and the J segment 0 bases; nucleotides outside the gene matches: 6. CDR3 protein: CASSLFQRGYQETQYF. In DNA form, the CDR3 reads TGTGCCAGCAGCTTGTTCCAGCGGGGATACCAAGAGACCCAGTACTTC.

This sequence joins TRBV5-6 and TRBJ2-3, with 7 positions matching TRBD1. Germline lookup yields CDR1 SGHDT and CDR2 YYEEEE. J lost 6 bases, V lost 2 bases, and 3 bases had no gene match. The CDR3 covers 13 residues. CDR3 sequence (DNA): TGTGCCAGCAGCTTCCTGACAGGGGATACGCAGTATTTT. It codes for CASSFLTGDTQYF. The complete variable domain, with remaining parts taken from reference TRBV5-6 and TRBJ2-3, reads DAGVTQSPTHLIKTRGQQVTLRCSPKSGHDTVSWYQQALGQGPQFIFQYYEEEERQRGNFPDRFSGHQFPNYSSELNVNALLLGDSALYLCASSFLTGDTQYFGPGTRLTVL.

V and J are TRBV9 and TRBJ2-1, with no clear D. This CDR3 spans 12 amino acids. The germline CDR1 and CDR2 sequences are SGDLS and YYNGEE. Trimming shortened V by 5 bases and J by 10 bases, and 13 bases separated the two germline ends. CDR3 residues: CASSGGSIEQFF. CDR3 nucleotides: TGTGCCAGCAGTGGCGGTAGTATCGAGCAGTTCTTC.

The chain has TRBV5-1 and TRBJ2-3; 16 bases match TRBD2. J was trimmed by 5 bases and V by 4 bases; bases with no gene match: 7. The germline V gene has CDR1 SGHRS and CDR2 YFSETQ. This CDR3 region has 17 residues. The CDR3 loop is CASSPGTSGGAIDTQYF. DNA for the CDR3: TGCGCCAGCAGCCCGGGGACTAGCGGGGGGGCGATAGATACGCAGTATTTT. The full variable domain, with the rest looked up from reference TRBV5-1 and TRBJ2-3, is KAGVTQTPRYLIKTRGQQVTLSCSPISGHRSVSWYQQTPGQGLQFLFEYFSETQRNKGNFPGRFSGRQFSNSRSEMNVSTLELGDSALYLCASSPGTSGGAIDTQYFGPGTRLTVL.

The gene calls are TRBV7-9 and TRBJ1-1, with a possible D match to TRBD1 (6 bases). The germline V and J ends were trimmed by 7 bases and 1 base, with 10 bases remaining between them. CDR3 length: 13 residues. Germline CDR1 SEHNR, CDR2 FQNEAQ (reference sequence). The CDR3 is CASTRTANTEAFF. The CDR3 bases are TGTGCCAGCACCCGGACAGCGAACACTGAAGCTTTCTTT. The full variable domain, completed using reference TRBV7-9 and TRBJ1-1, is DTGVSQNPRHKITKRGQNVTFRCDPISEHNRLYWYRQTLGQGPEFLTYFQNEAQLEKSRLLSDRFSAERPKGSFSTLEIQRTEQGDSAMYLCASTRTANTEAFFGQGTRLTVV.

The gene calls are TRBV5-1 and TRBJ2-1, with TRBD1 identical over 9 bases. The junction had 12 bases not matched to a gene; V was cut back by 4 bases and J by 10 bases. Looked up from germline, CDR1 is SGHRS and CDR2 is YFSETQ. The CDR3 has 15 amino acids. The CDR3, as DNA: TGCGCCAGCAGCCCGGACAGGGGAGGGTTATGGGAGCAGTTCTTC. The encoded protein is CASSPDRGGLWEQFF.

As regards this clone: The junction differs from germline at one of its ends, possibly a read error. The chain combines TRBV5-1 with TRBJ1-1; TRBD1 might be the D (6 bases). The germline gives CDR1 SGHRS, CDR2 YFSETQ. The CDR3 consists of 15 residues. DNA for the CDR3: TGCGCCAGCAGCGGAAGGGGGAGGACGAACACTGAAACTTTCTTT. As protein: CASSGRGRTNTETFF. Complete variable domain (other parts from reference TRBV5-1 and TRBJ1-1): KAGVTQTPRYLIKTRGQQVTLSCSPISGHRSVSWYQQTPGQGLQFLFEYFSETQRNKGNFPGRFSGRQFSNSRSEMNVSTLELGDSALYLCASSGRGRTNTETFFGQGTRLTVV.

This clone was seen a single time. The chain recombines TRBV28 with TRBJ2-5; tentatively, D is TRBD1 (5 bases). This CDR3 region has 14 residues. Germline CDR1 reads MDHEN; CDR2 reads SYDVKM. The V gene lost 3 bases and the J gene lost 2 bases, with 10 bases spanning the gap. The CDR3 nucleotides are TGTGCCAGCAGTTTGGGGCGGAGACAAGAGACCCAGTACTTC. Translation: CASSLGRRQETQYF.

The gene calls are TRBV5-1 and TRBJ2-1, with 9 positions matching TRBD1. Germline V gene lookup returns CDR1 SGHRS and CDR2 YFSETQ. With 4 bases clipped from V and 2 bases from J, the junction kept 4 bases outside the gene matches. The CDR3 is 15 residues long. CDR3 amino acids: CASSLTGGAYNEQFF. Here the CDR3 DNA reads TGCGCCAGCAGCCTGACAGGGGGGGCCTACAATGAGCAGTTCTTC.

This chain uses TRBV29-1 with TRBJ1-4; 8 bases are a match to TRBD1. Germline-derived CDR1 and CDR2 are SQVTM and ANQGSEA. The CDR3 length is 15 residues. V trimming: 5 bases; J trimming: 8 bases; junction bases outside the gene matches: 13. Written as DNA, the CDR3 is TGCAGCGTTCTGAAGGCGGGGACAGGAGGGGAAAAACTGTTTTTT. It encodes CSVLKAGTGGEKLFF.

The chain is built from TRBV2 and TRBJ2-5, with TRBD1 identical over 10 bases. This CDR3 comprises 14 residues. Per the germline V gene, CDR1 is SNHLY and CDR2 is FYNNEI. V lost 7 bases, J lost 6 bases, and 8 bases stayed unmatched. The CDR3 nucleotides read TGTGCCAGCACCGAGGGGGGACAGGGGAAGACCCAGTACTTC. This gives the protein CASTEGGQGKTQYF. Looking up the rest from reference TRBV2 and TRBJ2-5 gives the full variable domain: EPEVTQTPSHQVTQMGQEVILRCVPISNHLYFYWYRQILGQKVEFLVSFYNNEISEKSEIFDDQFSVERPDGSNFTLKIRSTKLEDSAMYFCASTEGGQGKTQYFGPGTRLLVL.

This sequence joins TRBV29-1 and TRBJ2-7; no clear D gene. The CDR3 is 13 amino acids. CDR1 is SQVTM and CDR2 is ANQGSEA in the germline V gene. Between the trimmed V and J ends, which lost 1 base and 2 bases, there was a span of 9 bases. CDR3 DNA: TGCAGCGTTGAAGGTAAATTGACCTACGAGCAGTACTTC. Its protein is CSVEGKLTYEQYF.

This sequence joins TRBV28 and TRBJ1-1; D is ambiguous. The CDR3 has 13 amino acids. The germline V and J ends were trimmed by 5 bases and 7 bases, with 14 bases remaining between them. The germline V gene encodes CDR1 MDHEN and CDR2 SYDVKM. CDR3 region: CASSLSNGDEAFF. The CDR3, as DNA: TGTGCCAGCAGTCTCTCAAATGGGGATGAAGCTTTCTTT.

The CDR3 region is CASSESVVSGYTF. CDR3 DNA: TGTGCCAGCAGCGAATCCGTGGTTAGTGGCTACACCTTC. The chain joins TRBV9 to TRBJ1-2; D call uncertain. CDR1 is SGDLS, CDR2 YYNGEE, per germline. V was pared by 3 bases and J by 7 bases, with 13 bases between. This CDR3 is 13 amino acids long.

The V gene is TRBV6-6, the J gene TRBJ1-3; D unresolved. Trimming took 4 bases from V and 2 from J, leaving 6 bases between them. Per the germline V gene, CDR1 is MNHNY and CDR2 is SVGAGI (reference sequence). The CDR3 spans 13 residues. The CDR3 region is CASSFATGNTIYF. The CDR3 DNA is TGTGCCAGCAGTTTCGCGACTGGAAACACCATATATTTT.

This clone was seen only once. The rearrangement joins TRBV27 to TRBJ2-7; D tentatively fits TRBD1 or TRBD2 (5 bases each). Germline lookup yields CDR1 MNHEY and CDR2 SMNVEV (reference sequence). V lost 11 bases, J lost 6 bases, and 11 bases lay in between. CDR3 length: 10 amino acids. For the CDR3, the DNA is TGTGCCCCCGGGGCCTGCGAGCAGTACTTC. Its translation: CAPGACEQYF.

This clone was detected only once. This chain joins TRBV6-1 and TRBJ2-7; D is undetermined. The germline V and J ends were trimmed by 4 bases and 4 bases, with 5 bases remaining between them. From germline, CDR1 is MNHNS and CDR2 SASEGT. The CDR3 length is 11 residues. The CDR3 reads CASSGSYEQYF. The CDR3 nucleotides read TGTGCCAGCAGTGGTAGTTACGAGCAGTACTTC.

The chain employs TRBV5-1 and TRBJ2-3; 7 bases match TRBD2. With V trimmed by 3 bases and J by 0 bases, 4 bases remained unmatched. This CDR3 spans 15 amino acids. In germline, CDR1 is SGHRS, CDR2 YFSETQ. DNA of the CDR3: TGCGCCAGCAGCTGGCGGGGGACTAGCACAGATACGCAGTATTTT. It specifies CASSWRGTSTDTQYF. Full variable domain (rest looked up from reference TRBV5-1 and TRBJ2-3): KAGVTQTPRYLIKTRGQQVTLSCSPISGHRSVSWYQQTPGQGLQFLFEYFSETQRNKGNFPGRFSGRQFSNSRSEMNVSTLELGDSALYLCASSWRGTSTDTQYFGPGTRLTVL.

The J gene is TRBJ1-5, the V gene TRBV15; 7 positions match TRBD1. The V segment lost 2 bases and the J segment 4 bases; nucleotides outside the gene matches: 5. Per the germline V gene, CDR1 is LNHNV and CDR2 is YYDKDF (reference sequence). This CDR3 is built from 15 residues. CDR3 DNA: TGTGCCACCAGCAGATATACGACAGGGAATCAGCCCCAGCATTTT. Residues: CATSRYTTGNQPQHF. Full variable domain (remainder filled in from reference TRBV15 and TRBJ1-5): DAMVIQNPRYQVTQFGKPVTLSCSQTLNHNVMYWYQQKSSQAPKLLFHYYDKDFNNEADTPDNFQSRRPNTSFCFLDIRSPGLGDTAMYLCATSRYTTGNQPQHFGDGTRLSIL.

The chain joins TRBV2 to TRBJ2-3, with 7 bases fitting TRBD1. CDR3 length: 13 residues. Trimming removed 5 bases from V and 6 bases from J; junction bases left unmatched: 5. Germline CDR1 and CDR2: SNHLY and FYNNEI. This chain's CDR3 is CASSTTGVDTQYF. The CDR3 DNA follows: TGTGCCAGCAGTACCACAGGGGTTGATACGCAGTATTTT.

V usage is TRBV28 and J usage is TRBJ1-1; no clear D. This CDR3 has 15 amino acids. Trimming pared 3 bases from V and 8 bases from J, leaving 19 bases between. Per germline, CDR1 MDHEN and CDR2 SYDVKM. The CDR3 nucleotides are TGTGCCAGCAGTTTGTTCGTGGAAGGAAGAGTAGAAGCTTTCTTT. Translating it yields CASSLFVEGRVEAFF.

A single count supports this clone. The CDR3: CASSYGRRNYGYTF. For the CDR3, the DNA is TGTGCCAGCAGTTATGGCAGGCGAAACTATGGCTACACCTTC. The V call is TRBV6-5, the J call TRBJ1-2; D is undetermined. V was clipped by 3 bases and J by 2 bases, with 10 bases between them. The germline gives CDR1 MNHEY, CDR2 SVGAGI. The CDR3 has 14 amino acids.